This T cell receptor beta chain was identified in a study of blood T cells in healthy people across ages. Study-wide context: Capturing about one barcoded beta molecule per two T cells was achieved by template switching. Whole-study results and caveats: The percentage of naive T cells correlated strongly with TCR beta diversity. Per million T cells, TCR beta diversity dropped roughly linearly as age increased.

A second PCR of 7 to 11 cycles used a sample-barcoded 5' primer and a J-beta primer mix. Each cDNA molecule received a tag from a template-switch adaptor that had 12 random nucleotides. TCRdb re-derived calls from the 5' RACE reads in MiXCR, one entry per CDR3 protein. The table has a few hundred thousand distinct CDR3 sequences, around 29% seen once. Remarks on this clonotype: Its specificity is not known.

The clonotype was recovered from a woman in her 70s in good health. Specimen: blood.

The CDR3 DNA is TGTGCCAGCAGCCCGCGTTCCTATAATTCACCCCTCCACTTT. Residues: CASSPRSYNSPLHF. This chain joins TRBV5-5 and TRBJ1-6; no reliable D call. CDR1 SGHKS and CDR2 YYEKEE come from the germline V gene (reference sequence). Trimming removed 4 bases from V and 1 base from J, with 6 bases in between. The CDR3 covers 14 residues.